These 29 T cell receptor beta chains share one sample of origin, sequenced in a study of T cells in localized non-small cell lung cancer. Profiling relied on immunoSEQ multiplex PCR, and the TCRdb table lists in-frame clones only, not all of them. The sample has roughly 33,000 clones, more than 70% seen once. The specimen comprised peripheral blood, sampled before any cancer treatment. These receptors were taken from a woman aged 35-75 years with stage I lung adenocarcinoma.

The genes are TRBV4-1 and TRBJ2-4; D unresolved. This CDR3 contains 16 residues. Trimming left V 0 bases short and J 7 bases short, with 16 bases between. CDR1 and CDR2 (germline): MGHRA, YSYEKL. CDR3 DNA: TGCGCCAGCAGCCAAGATGTAGGAAGAGCCGGCAACATTCAGTACTTC. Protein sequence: CASSQDVGRAGNIQYF.

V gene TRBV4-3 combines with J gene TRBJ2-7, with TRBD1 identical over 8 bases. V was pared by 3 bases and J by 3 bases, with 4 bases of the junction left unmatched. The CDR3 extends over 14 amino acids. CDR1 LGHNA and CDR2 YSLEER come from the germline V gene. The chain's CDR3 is CASSHRTGSYEQYF. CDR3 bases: TGCGCCAGCAGCCACCGGACAGGGAGCTACGAGCAGTACTTC.

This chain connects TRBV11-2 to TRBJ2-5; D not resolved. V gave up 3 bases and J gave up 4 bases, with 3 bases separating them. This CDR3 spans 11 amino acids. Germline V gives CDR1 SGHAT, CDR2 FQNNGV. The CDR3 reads CASSFTETQYF. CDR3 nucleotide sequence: TGTGCCAGCAGCTTCACAGAGACCCAGTACTTC.

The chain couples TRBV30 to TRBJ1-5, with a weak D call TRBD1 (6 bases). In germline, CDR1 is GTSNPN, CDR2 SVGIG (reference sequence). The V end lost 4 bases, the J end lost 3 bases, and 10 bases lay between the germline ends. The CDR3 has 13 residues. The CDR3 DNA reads TGTGCCTGGACTAGGGGGGCCAATCAGCCCCAGCATTTT. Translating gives CAWTRGANQPQHF.

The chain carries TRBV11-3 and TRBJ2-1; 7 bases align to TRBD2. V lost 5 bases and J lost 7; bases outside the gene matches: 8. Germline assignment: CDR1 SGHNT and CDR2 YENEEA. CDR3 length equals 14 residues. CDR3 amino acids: CASSPPGRLNEQFF. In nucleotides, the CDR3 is TGTGCCAGCAGCCCACCCGGGAGGCTTAATGAGCAGTTCTTC.

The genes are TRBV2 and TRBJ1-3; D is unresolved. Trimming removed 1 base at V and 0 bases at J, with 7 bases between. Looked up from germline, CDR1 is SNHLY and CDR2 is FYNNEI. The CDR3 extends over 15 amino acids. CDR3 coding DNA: TGTGCCAGCAGTGAAGAGGGAAACTCTGGAAACACCATATATTTT. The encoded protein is CASSEEGNSGNTIYF.

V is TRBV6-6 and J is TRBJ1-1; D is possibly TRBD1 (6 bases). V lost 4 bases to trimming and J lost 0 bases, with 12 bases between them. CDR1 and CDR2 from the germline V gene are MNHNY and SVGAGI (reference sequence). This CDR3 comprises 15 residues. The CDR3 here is CASSSSGVMNTEAFF. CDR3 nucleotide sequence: TGTGCCAGCAGTTCATCAGGGGTCATGAACACTGAAGCTTTCTTT.

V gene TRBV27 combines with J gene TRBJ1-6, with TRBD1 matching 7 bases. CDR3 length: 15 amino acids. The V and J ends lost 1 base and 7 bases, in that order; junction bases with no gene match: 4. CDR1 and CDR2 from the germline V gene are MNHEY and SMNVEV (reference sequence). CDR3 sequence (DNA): TGTGCCAGCAGTTTATGGGACAGTCGGAATTCACCCCTCCACTTT. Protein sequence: CASSLWDSRNSPLHF.

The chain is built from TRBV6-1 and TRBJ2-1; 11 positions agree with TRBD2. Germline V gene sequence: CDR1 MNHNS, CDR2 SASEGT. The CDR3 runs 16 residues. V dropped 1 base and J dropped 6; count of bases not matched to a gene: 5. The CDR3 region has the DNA TGTGCCAGCAGTGAAGAGGGTGGACTAGCGGGCAATGAGCAGTTCTTC. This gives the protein CASSEEGGLAGNEQFF.

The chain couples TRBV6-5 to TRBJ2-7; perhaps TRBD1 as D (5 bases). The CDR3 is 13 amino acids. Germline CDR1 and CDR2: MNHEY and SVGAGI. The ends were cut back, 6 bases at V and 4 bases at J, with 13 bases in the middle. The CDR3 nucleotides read TGTGCCAGCAGCCCCTGGCAGGGTTACGAGCAGTACTTC. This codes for CASSPWQGYEQYF.

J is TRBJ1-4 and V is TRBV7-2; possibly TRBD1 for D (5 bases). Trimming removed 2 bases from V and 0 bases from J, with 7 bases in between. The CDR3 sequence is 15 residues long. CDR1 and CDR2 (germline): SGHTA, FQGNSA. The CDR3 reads CASSLWGATNEKLFF. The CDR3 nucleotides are TGTGCCAGCAGCTTATGGGGGGCAACTAATGAAAAACTGTTTTTT.

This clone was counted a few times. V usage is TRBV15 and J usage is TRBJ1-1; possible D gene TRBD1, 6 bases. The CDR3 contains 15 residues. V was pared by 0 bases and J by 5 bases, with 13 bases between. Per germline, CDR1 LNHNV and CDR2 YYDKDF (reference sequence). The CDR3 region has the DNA TGTGCCACCAGCAGAGATCGGGGGGCTCGAACTGAAGCTTTCTTT. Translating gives CATSRDRGARTEAFF.

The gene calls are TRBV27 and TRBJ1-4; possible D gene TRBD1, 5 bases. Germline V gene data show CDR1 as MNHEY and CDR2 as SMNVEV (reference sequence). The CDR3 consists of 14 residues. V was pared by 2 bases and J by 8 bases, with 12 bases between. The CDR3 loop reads CASSLGDRTEKLFF. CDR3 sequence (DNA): TGTGCCAGCAGTTTAGGAGACAGAACGGAAAAACTGTTTTTT. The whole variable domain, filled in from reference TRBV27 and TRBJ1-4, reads EAQVTQNPRYLITVTGKKLTVTCSQNMNHEYMSWYRQDPGLGLRQIYYSMNVEVTDKGDVPEGYKVSRKEKRNFPLILESPSPNQTSLYFCASSLGDRTEKLFFGSGTQLSVL.

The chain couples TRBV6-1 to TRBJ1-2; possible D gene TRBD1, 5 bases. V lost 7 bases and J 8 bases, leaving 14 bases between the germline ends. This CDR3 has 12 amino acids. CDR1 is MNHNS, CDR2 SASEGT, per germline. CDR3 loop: CASTPGDQGYTF. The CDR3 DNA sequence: TGTGCCAGCACCCCCGGGGACCAAGGCTACACCTTC.

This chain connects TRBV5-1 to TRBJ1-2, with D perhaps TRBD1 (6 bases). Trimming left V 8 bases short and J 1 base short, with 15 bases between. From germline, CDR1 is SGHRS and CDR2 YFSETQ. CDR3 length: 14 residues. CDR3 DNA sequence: TGCGCCAGTTCAAACAGGGCTAATAACTATGGCTACACCTTC. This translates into CASSNRANNYGYTF.

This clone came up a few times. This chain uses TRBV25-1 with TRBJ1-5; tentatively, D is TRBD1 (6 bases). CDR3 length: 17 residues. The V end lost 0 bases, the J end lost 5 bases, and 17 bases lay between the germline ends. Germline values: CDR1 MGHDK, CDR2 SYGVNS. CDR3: CASSEYHRQGKDQPQHF. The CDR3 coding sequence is TGTGCCAGCAGTGAATACCACCGGCAGGGGAAGGATCAGCCCCAGCATTTT.

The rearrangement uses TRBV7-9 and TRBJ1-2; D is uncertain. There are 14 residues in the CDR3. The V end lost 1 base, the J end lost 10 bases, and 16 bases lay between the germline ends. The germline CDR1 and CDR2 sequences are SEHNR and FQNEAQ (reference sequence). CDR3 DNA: TGTGCCAGCAGCTTAGAAGGTCCGAGAGGTCCCTACACCTTC. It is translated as CASSLEGPRGPYTF.

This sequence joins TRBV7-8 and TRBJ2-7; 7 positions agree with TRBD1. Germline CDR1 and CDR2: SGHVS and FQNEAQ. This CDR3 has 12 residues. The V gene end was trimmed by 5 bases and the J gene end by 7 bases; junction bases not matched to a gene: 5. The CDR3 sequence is CASSEGAREQYF. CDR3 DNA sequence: TGTGCCAGCAGCGAGGGGGCGCGGGAGCAGTACTTC.

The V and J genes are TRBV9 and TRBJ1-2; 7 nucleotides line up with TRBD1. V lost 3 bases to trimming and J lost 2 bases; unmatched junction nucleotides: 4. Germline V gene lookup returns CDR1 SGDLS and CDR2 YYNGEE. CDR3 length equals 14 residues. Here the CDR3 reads CASSAGTENYGYTF. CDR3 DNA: TGTGCCAGCAGCGCTGGGACAGAGAACTATGGCTACACCTTC. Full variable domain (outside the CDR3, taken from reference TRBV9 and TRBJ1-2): DSGVTQTPKHLITATGQRVTLRCSPRSGDLSVYWYQQSLDQGLQFLIQYYNGEERAKGNILERFSAQQFPDLHSELNLSSLELGDSALYFCASSAGTENYGYTFGSGTRLTVV.

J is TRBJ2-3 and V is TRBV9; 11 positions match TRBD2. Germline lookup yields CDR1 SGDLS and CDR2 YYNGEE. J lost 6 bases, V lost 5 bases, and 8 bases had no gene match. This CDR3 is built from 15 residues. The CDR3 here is CASSIAGGPGDTQYF. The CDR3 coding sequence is TGTGCCAGCAGTATAGCGGGGGGGCCAGGGGATACGCAGTATTTT.

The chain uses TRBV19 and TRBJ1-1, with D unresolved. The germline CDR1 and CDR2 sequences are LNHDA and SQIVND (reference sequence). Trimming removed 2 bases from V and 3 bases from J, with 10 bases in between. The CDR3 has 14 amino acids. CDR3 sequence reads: CASSIPQVYTEAFF. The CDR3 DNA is TGTGCCAGTAGTATACCTCAGGTGTACACTGAAGCTTTCTTT.

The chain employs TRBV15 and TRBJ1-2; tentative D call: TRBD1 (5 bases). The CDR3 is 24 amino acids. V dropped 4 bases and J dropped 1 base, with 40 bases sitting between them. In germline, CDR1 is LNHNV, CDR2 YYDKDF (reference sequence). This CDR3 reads CATSTEIGNLAPQAPKIDNYGYTF. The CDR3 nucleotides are TGTGCCACCAGCACAGAGATTGGCAATTTGGCTCCACAGGCGCCCAAGATAGATAACTATGGCTACACCTTC.

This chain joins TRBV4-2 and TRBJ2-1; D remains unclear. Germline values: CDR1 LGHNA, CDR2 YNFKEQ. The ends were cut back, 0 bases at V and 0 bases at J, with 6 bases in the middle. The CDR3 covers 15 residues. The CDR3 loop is CASSQDLSSYNEQFF. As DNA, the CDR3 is TGTGCCAGCAGCCAAGACTTGTCCTCCTACAATGAGCAGTTCTTC.

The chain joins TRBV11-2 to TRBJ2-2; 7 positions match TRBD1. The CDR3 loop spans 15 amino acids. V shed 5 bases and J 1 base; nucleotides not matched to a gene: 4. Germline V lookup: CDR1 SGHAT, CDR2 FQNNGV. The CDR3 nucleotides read TGTGCCAGCAGCCGCCAGGGGGAGAACACCGGGGAGCTGTTTTTT. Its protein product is CASSRQGENTGELFF.

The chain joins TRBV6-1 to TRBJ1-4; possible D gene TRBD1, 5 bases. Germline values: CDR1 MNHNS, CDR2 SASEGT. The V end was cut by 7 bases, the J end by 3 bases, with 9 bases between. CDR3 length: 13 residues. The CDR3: CASKAGSNEKLFF. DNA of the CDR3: TGTGCCAGCAAGGCAGGGTCTAATGAAAAACTGTTTTTT.

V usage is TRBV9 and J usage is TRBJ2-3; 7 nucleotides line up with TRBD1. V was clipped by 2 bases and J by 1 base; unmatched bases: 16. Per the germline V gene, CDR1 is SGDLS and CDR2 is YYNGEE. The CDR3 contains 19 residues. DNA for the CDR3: TGTGCCAGCAGCGTGTCTGACAGGGTGGATATCATAGGCACAGATACGCAGTATTTT. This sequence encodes CASSVSDRVDIIGTDTQYF.

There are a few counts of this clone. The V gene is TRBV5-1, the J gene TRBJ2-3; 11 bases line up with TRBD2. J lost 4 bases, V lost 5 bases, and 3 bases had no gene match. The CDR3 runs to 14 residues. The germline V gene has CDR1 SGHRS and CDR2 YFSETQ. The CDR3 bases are TGCGCCAGCAGTAGCGGGGGGGTGGCAGATACGCAGTATTTT. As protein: CASSSGGVADTQYF.

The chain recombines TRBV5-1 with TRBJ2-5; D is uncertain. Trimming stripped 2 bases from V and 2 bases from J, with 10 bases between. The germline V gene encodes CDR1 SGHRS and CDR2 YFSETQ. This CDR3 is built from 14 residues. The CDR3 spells CASSFGRLQETQYF. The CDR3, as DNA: TGCGCCAGCAGCTTTGGGCGACTTCAAGAGACCCAGTACTTC.

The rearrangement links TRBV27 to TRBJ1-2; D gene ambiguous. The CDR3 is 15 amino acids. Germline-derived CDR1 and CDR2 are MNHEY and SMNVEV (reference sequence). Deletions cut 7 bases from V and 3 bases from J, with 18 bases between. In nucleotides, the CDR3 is TGTGCCAGCAAAAAAAGGGCAGCCGACCACTATGGCTACACCTTC. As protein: CASKKRAADHYGYTF.